Listed here are 30 T cell receptor beta chains from one sample, sequenced in a study of PD-1 blockade in mismatch repair-deficient tumors. This table comes from immunoSEQ multiplex PCR, and its TCRdb copy is limited to in-frame clones, with some not included. The repertoire holds 85,000 to 130,000 clones, roughly four fifths seen once, with approximately 6.7% in the top ten. This specimen was peripheral blood, taken roughly 35 weeks after starting pembrolizumab. The receptors derive from an adult with mismatch repair-deficient cancer.

The V call is TRBV29-1, the J call TRBJ2-2, with 12 bases identical to TRBD2. Germline V gene data show CDR1 as SQVTM and CDR2 as ANQGSEA. The CDR3 runs 15 residues. Trimming cost V 6 bases and J 6 bases; bases outside gene matches: 8. The DNA for the CDR3 is TGCAGCGTGTCCGGGACTAGCGGGCGTTCCGGGGAGCTGTTTTTT. Translation gives CSVSGTSGRSGELFF.

In this sample, this clone is medium-sized. Other DNA sequences in the same sample also yield this CDR3. V and J are TRBV11-2 and TRBJ1-5; D gene ambiguous. The ends were cut back, 2 bases at V and 0 bases at J, with 5 bases in the middle. This CDR3 comprises 14 residues. Germline CDR1 reads SGHAT; CDR2 reads FQNNGV. CDR3 nucleotide sequence: TGTGCCAGCAGCTTATCAGATAGCAATCAGCCCCAGCATTTT. Amino acid sequence: CASSLSDSNQPQHF.

J is TRBJ1-3 and V is TRBV5-1; D is unclear. Per the germline V gene, CDR1 is SGHRS and CDR2 is YFSETQ. Between the trimmed V and J ends, which lost 10 bases and 4 bases, there was a span of 21 bases. There are 15 residues in the CDR3. CDR3: CARIKTEVGGNTIYF. The CDR3 region has the DNA TGCGCCCGCATCAAAACCGAGGTAGGAGGAAACACCATATATTTT.

This clone was seen more than once but under ten times. The chain links TRBV6-5 to TRBJ1-1, with 8 positions matching TRBD1. The length of the CDR3 is 15 residues. The J segment lost 1 base and the V segment lost 5 bases, leaving 6 bases of the junction unmatched. Germline V CDR1 and CDR2: MNHEY, SVGAGI. CDR3 in amino acids: CASSPQGEGNTEAFF. For the CDR3, the DNA is TGTGCCAGCAGTCCACAGGGGGAGGGGAACACTGAAGCTTTCTTT.

This chain's CDR3 is CASSLSGREKDTQYF. Written as DNA, the CDR3 is TGCGCCAGCAGCCTTAGCGGGAGGGAGAAAGATACGCAGTATTTT. This chain uses TRBV4-3 with TRBJ2-3, with 11 bases lining up with TRBD2. This CDR3 comprises 15 residues. Germline V CDR1 and CDR2: LGHNA, YSLEER. The J segment lost 5 bases and the V segment lost 4 bases, leaving 5 bases of the junction unmatched.

The V gene is TRBV6-5, the J gene TRBJ1-5; D is unresolved. Trimming removed 6 bases from V and 7 bases from J, with 13 bases in between. This CDR3 is 13 amino acids long. Germline V CDR1 and CDR2: MNHEY, SVGAGI. This chain's CDR3 is CASRVNTGQPQHF. For the CDR3, the DNA is TGTGCCAGCAGAGTTAATACGGGCCAGCCCCAGCATTTT.

The rearrangement links TRBV7-9 to TRBJ1-1; no definite D call. Germline-derived CDR1 and CDR2 are SEHNR and FQNEAQ (reference sequence). The V gene lost 5 bases and the J gene lost 5 bases, with 15 bases spanning the gap. This CDR3 has 14 amino acids. The CDR3 region is CASSPQRVETEAFF. The CDR3 DNA follows: TGTGCCAGCAGCCCCCAGCGGGTGGAGACTGAAGCTTTCTTT.

The gene calls are TRBV4-2 and TRBJ1-6; no definite D call. Germline values: CDR1 LGHNA, CDR2 YNFKEQ. The CDR3 loop spans 14 amino acids. V was trimmed by 4 bases and J by 10 bases, leaving 14 bases between them. The CDR3 spells CASSPNPTTSPLHF. The DNA of the CDR3 is TGTGCCAGCAGCCCAAATCCGACAACGTCACCCCTCCACTTT.

This clone has only one observation. The rearrangement links TRBV13 to TRBJ2-1, with TRBD2 identical over 8 bases. Germline V gives CDR1 PRHDT, CDR2 FYEKMQ (reference sequence). This CDR3 is built from 16 residues. The J segment lost 0 bases and the V segment lost 6 bases, leaving 7 bases of the junction unmatched. DNA of the CDR3: TGTGCCAGCAGACGCTCGAGCGGGAGCTCCTACAATGAGCAGTTCTTC. This encodes CASRRSSGSSYNEQFF.

This clone was counted between two and nine times. The gene calls are TRBV5-8 and TRBJ2-7; D is perhaps TRBD2 (5 bases). From germline, CDR1 is SGHTS and CDR2 YDEGEE. Between the trimmed V and J ends, which lost 1 base and 0 bases, there was a span of 8 bases. The CDR3 runs to 14 residues. As DNA, the CDR3 is TGTGCCAGCAGCTTGCGGGGTATCTCCTACGAGCAGTACTTC. Translation: CASSLRGISYEQYF.

The chain combines TRBV9 with TRBJ2-1; 7 bases map to TRBD1. V shed 2 bases and J 1 base; nucleotides not matched to a gene: 0. Germline-derived CDR1 and CDR2 are SGDLS and YYNGEE. This CDR3 has 14 residues. This chain's CDR3 is CASSVTGSYNEQFF. As DNA, the CDR3 is TGTGCCAGCAGCGTGACAGGGTCCTACAATGAGCAGTTCTTC.

This clone was picked up one time. The chain carries TRBV6-6 and TRBJ1-2; D unresolved. Germline V gives CDR1 MNHNY, CDR2 SVGAGI (reference sequence). Trimming shortened V by 2 bases and J by 6 bases, and 7 bases separated the two germline ends. This CDR3 contains 12 residues. The CDR3 spells CASSYAGNGYTF. The CDR3 coding sequence is TGTGCCAGCAGTTACGCCGGGAATGGCTACACCTTC.

This chain joins TRBV19 and TRBJ2-7; 7 bases match TRBD2. Germline loops: CDR1 LNHDA, CDR2 SQIVND (reference sequence). This CDR3 is built from 15 residues. With 4 bases clipped from V and 2 bases from J, the junction kept 8 bases outside the gene matches. CDR3 nucleotides: TGTGCCAGTAGTAAGGGCCGGGGGGTGACCTACGAGCAGTACTTC. It codes for CASSKGRGVTYEQYF.

The chain employs TRBV27 and TRBJ2-1; 9 bases fit TRBD2. The germline V gene encodes CDR1 MNHEY and CDR2 SMNVEV (reference sequence). V lost 3 bases and J lost 4; bases outside the gene matches: 4. This CDR3 contains 15 residues. The CDR3 nucleotides are TGTGCCAGCAGTTTTGATCTAGCGGGGTACAATGAGCAGTTCTTC. It codes for CASSFDLAGYNEQFF.

The V gene is TRBV14, the J gene TRBJ2-1; 10 bases align to TRBD2. This CDR3 has 14 amino acids. V shed 0 bases and J 12 bases; nucleotides not matched to a gene: 5. CDR1 and CDR2 (germline): SGHDN, FVKESK. The CDR3: CASSQDRTSGGQFF. CDR3 nucleotides: TGTGCCAGCAGCCAAGATCGGACTAGCGGAGGGCAGTTCTTC.

V gene TRBV2 combines with J gene TRBJ2-3; 8 positions match TRBD2. The trim removed 6 bases at V and 2 bases at J, leaving 7 bases unmatched. Germline assignment: CDR1 SNHLY and CDR2 FYNNEI. CDR3 size: 15 residues. CDR3 nucleotide sequence: TGTGCCAGCAGCGTCTCGGGAGGGGACACAGATACGCAGTATTTT. Translating gives CASSVSGGDTDTQYF.

The rearrangement joins TRBV27 to TRBJ1-5; a weak D match, TRBD1 (5 bases). V lost 3 bases, J lost 3 bases, and 9 bases lay in between. This CDR3 region has 14 residues. Germline CDR1 MNHEY, CDR2 SMNVEV (reference sequence). The DNA for the CDR3 is TGTGCCAGCAGTTTGGGGCGGAACAATCAGCCCCAGCATTTT. Amino acid sequence: CASSLGRNNQPQHF.

V usage is TRBV7-9 and J usage is TRBJ1-2; D may be TRBD1 (5 bases). Trimming pared 2 bases from V and 7 bases from J, leaving 5 bases between. CDR3 size: 11 residues. CDR1 is SEHNR and CDR2 is FQNEAQ in the germline V gene (reference sequence). Here the CDR3 DNA reads TGTGCCAGCAGCTTACAGGGTGGCTACACCTTC. Translation: CASSLQGGYTF.

The rearrangement uses TRBV7-8 and TRBJ2-7; D is perhaps TRBD2 (6 bases). Looked up from germline, CDR1 is SGHVS and CDR2 is FQNEAQ. The CDR3 covers 13 residues. Trimming cost V 10 bases and J 2 bases, with 15 bases left between them. CDR3 DNA: TGTGCCACTAGCGTCCGAGAGGCCTACGAGCAGTACTTC. Its translation: CATSVREAYEQYF.

The chain uses TRBV25-1 and TRBJ1-5; D is possibly TRBD1 (5 bases). CDR1 is MGHDK, CDR2 SYGVNS, per germline. Trimming shortened V by 1 base and J by 3 bases, and 13 bases separated the two germline ends. CDR3 size: 16 residues. The CDR3: CASSESIGTDNQPQHF. In nucleotides, the CDR3 is TGTGCCAGCAGTGAATCGATCGGGACCGACAATCAGCCCCAGCATTTT.

This chain links TRBV18 with TRBJ1-1; perhaps TRBD1 as D (6 bases). The CDR3 runs to 16 residues. Germline V lookup: CDR1 KGHSH, CDR2 LQKENI. Between the trimmed V and J ends, which lost 6 bases and 4 bases, there was a span of 21 bases. The CDR3 spells CASSELGWGGTTEAFF. CDR3 nucleotides: TGTGCCAGCTCCGAGCTCGGCTGGGGGGGCACCACTGAAGCTTTCTTT.

The chain is built from TRBV14 and TRBJ2-7; possible D gene TRBD1, 7 bases. There are 15 residues in the CDR3. In germline, CDR1 is SGHDN, CDR2 FVKESK. Trimming took off 1 base at V and 8 bases at J, with 18 bases between the two ends. CDR3 DNA: TGTGCCAGCAGCCAAGTGAGGCAGGGGGGCGGGAAGCAGTACTTC. This sequence encodes CASSQVRQGGGKQYF.

The rearrangement joins TRBV7-2 to TRBJ2-3; 7 bases match TRBD2. The CDR3 has 17 amino acids. Trimming removed 5 bases from V and 4 bases from J; junction bases left unmatched: 15. Germline CDR1 reads SGHTA; CDR2 reads FQGNSA. This chain's CDR3 is CASSPGWGGRRADTQYF. The CDR3 DNA follows: TGTGCCAGCAGCCCCGGTTGGGGCGGGAGAAGGGCAGATACGCAGTATTTT.

The genes are TRBV9 and TRBJ2-2, with 11 bases lining up with TRBD2. The CDR3 covers 17 residues. Germline values: CDR1 SGDLS, CDR2 YYNGEE. Trimming removed 4 bases from V and 6 bases from J; junction bases left unmatched: 11. CDR3 loop: CASSSSFSGRASGELFF. The CDR3 DNA reads as TGTGCCAGCAGCTCCTCTTTTAGCGGGAGGGCCTCCGGGGAGCTGTTTTTT.

The J gene is TRBJ2-1, the V gene TRBV30; the D is unclear. CDR1 GTSNPN and CDR2 SVGIG come from the germline V gene (reference sequence). Trimming took 0 bases from V and 8 from J, leaving 8 bases between them. CDR3 length equals 12 residues. This chain's CDR3 is CAWSVAKDEQFF. CDR3 nucleotide sequence: TGTGCCTGGAGTGTAGCGAAGGATGAGCAGTTCTTC. The full variable domain, its missing parts supplied by reference TRBV30 and TRBJ2-1, is SQTIHQWPATLVQPVGSPLSLECTVEGTSNPNLYWYRQAAGRGLQLLFYSVGIGQISSEVPQNLSASRPQDRQFILSSKKLLLSDSGFYLCAWSVAKDEQFFGPGTRLTVL.

The chain carries TRBV10-3 and TRBJ1-1; possibly TRBD1 for D (5 bases). From germline, CDR1 is ENHRY and CDR2 SYGVKD. Trimming cost V 6 bases and J 5 bases, with 13 bases left between them. This CDR3 has 13 residues. The CDR3 region is CAIRDKIRTEAFF. DNA for the CDR3: TGTGCCATCAGGGACAAGATAAGGACTGAAGCTTTCTTT.

The chain has TRBV11-2 and TRBJ1-1, with a tentative D call TRBD1 (6 bases). Trimming left V 7 bases short and J 4 bases short, with 10 bases between. The CDR3 runs to 12 residues. Germline lookup yields CDR1 SGHAT and CDR2 FQNNGV. CDR3 protein: CASIGGRTEAFF. Here the CDR3 DNA reads TGTGCCAGCATCGGGGGGCGCACTGAAGCTTTCTTT.

The chain employs TRBV11-2 and TRBJ1-2; 8 bases fit TRBD1. Germline lookup yields CDR1 SGHAT and CDR2 FQNNGV. The CDR3 covers 15 residues. J lost 7 bases, V lost 5 bases, and 12 bases had no gene match. The chain's CDR3 is CASSPDRGDQGGYTF. CDR3 DNA sequence: TGTGCCAGCAGCCCCGACAGGGGAGACCAGGGTGGCTACACCTTC.

The chain links TRBV9 to TRBJ2-5; TRBD2 agrees at 8 bases. J gave up 4 bases and V 1 base, and 6 bases lay outside the gene matches. Germline V gives CDR1 SGDLS, CDR2 YYNGEE. The CDR3 covers 15 residues. This chain's CDR3 is CASSVNSGSVETQYF. The CDR3 nucleotides read TGTGCCAGCAGCGTAAACAGCGGGAGTGTAGAGACCCAGTACTTC.

The V call is TRBV2, the J call TRBJ1-4; TRBD1 aligns across 7 bases. The trim removed 6 bases at V and 6 bases at J, leaving 7 bases unmatched. The CDR3 runs to 14 residues. Germline V lookup: CDR1 SNHLY, CDR2 FYNNEI. CDR3 sequence: CASSVDRVDEKLFF. DNA for the CDR3: TGTGCCAGCAGCGTAGACAGGGTGGATGAAAAACTGTTTTTT.